Described below is a single T cell receptor beta chain sequence and its context. The antigen is not known. This entry comes from a study of T-cell memory formation after mild COVID-19. Study-wide results and limits: Whether day 37 second-wave clones are SARS-CoV-2-specific was not confirmed.

From germline, CDR1 is SGHTA and CDR2 FQGNSA. This CDR3 comprises 14 residues. V was trimmed by 4 bases and J by 10 bases, leaving 14 bases between them. UMIs and sample barcodes were carried by the TCR alpha and TCR beta cDNA libraries that 5'RACE produced using constant-segment primers. MiXCR, run by TCRdb on the 5' RACE reads, gives a single entry per CDR3 protein. The data show hundreds of thousands of distinct CDR3 sequences, about 15% seen once. The chain combines TRBV7-2 with TRBJ1-6; no clear D gene. The specimen was PBMCs or a T cell subset sorted from them (not recorded which). This TCR derives from a man aged 18 to 30 who had mild COVID-19 (a few samples of this study predate the infection). Cell type and time point are not known. The CDR3 DNA reads as TGTGCCAGCAGCTCGGGAGCTGTGTTGTCACCCCTCCACTTT. Translation: CASSSGAVLSPLHF.